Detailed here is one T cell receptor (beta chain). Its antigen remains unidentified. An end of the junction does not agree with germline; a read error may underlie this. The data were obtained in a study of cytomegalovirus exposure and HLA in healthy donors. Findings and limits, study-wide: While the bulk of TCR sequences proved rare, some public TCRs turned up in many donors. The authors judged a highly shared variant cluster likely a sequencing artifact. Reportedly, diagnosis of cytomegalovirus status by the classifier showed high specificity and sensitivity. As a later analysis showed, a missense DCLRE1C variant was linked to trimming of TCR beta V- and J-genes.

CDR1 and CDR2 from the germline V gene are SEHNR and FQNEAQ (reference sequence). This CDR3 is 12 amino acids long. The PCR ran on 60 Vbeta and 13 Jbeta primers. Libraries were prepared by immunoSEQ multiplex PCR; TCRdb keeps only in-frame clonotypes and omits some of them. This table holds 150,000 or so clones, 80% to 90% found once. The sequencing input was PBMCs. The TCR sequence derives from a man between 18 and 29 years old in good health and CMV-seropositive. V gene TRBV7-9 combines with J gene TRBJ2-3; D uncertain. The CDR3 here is CSSSEVADTQYF. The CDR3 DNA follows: TGTTCCAGCAGCGAGGTGGCAGATACGCAGTATTTT.